This entry concerns a single T cell receptor beta chain. Its specificity is unknown. The sample belongs to a study of CD8+ T cells in alopecia areata. As to treatment: oral pan-JAK inhibitor, 5-10 mg twice daily. In alopecia areata patients, both lesional scalp punch biopsies and peripheral blood were collected. There are 15 residues in the CDR3. Trimming took 6 bases from V and 4 from J, leaving 18 bases between them. CDR1 is MNHEY, CDR2 SMNVEV, per germline (reference sequence). Study results and limitations: Among the top 100, expanded CD8+ clones, as well as scalp clonality, were significantly decreased by tofacitinib. Lesional tissue from the scalp (especially in alopecia totalis/universalis) showed higher clonality than normal scalp. Compared with mice, patients displayed less clear TCR sharing, possibly for HLA-related reasons.

RNA was extracted and reverse transcribed into cDNA as the sequencing template. TCRdb's table, derived via immunoSEQ multiplex PCR, lists solely in-frame clones and lacks some. The sample has fewer than 250,000 clones; about three fifths are singletons. Sequences were derived from CD4+ T cells sorted from blood, sampled at week 24, from a patient treated with tofacitinib. The TCR was taken from a human donor with alopecia areata. This chain joins TRBV27 and TRBJ1-2; D might be TRBD1 (6 bases). The CDR3 protein is CASSPGGAQVYGYTF. In DNA form, the CDR3 reads TGTGCCAGCAGCCCCGGGGGGGCGCAGGTCTATGGCTACACCTTC.